This T cell receptor (beta chain) derives from a study of OX40 agonist ivuxolimab in advanced cancers. In terms of the full investigation: The costimulatory receptor OX40 (CD134) was targeted by ivuxolimab, a fully human IgG2 agonistic monoclonal antibody. Of the 50 or so patients in dose escalation, about 19 had hepatocellular carcinoma, some 15 had melanoma, 9 had renal cell carcinoma and 9 had head and neck cancer. Intravenous ivuxolimab was administered to patients every 2 weeks at six dose levels: 0.01, 0.1, 0.3, 1.5, 3 and 10 mg/kg. The paper reports the monotherapy dose-escalation portion (N ≈ 50 patients) of the phase I ivuxolimab trial. Peripheral TCRbeta sequencing was intended to test whether TCR sequence diversity was altered and clonal T-cell expansion was caused by ivuxolimab. Prior anti-PD-1, anti-PD-L1 or anti-CTLA-4 therapy was permitted, and checkpoint inhibitors had been received by 40% to 50% of dose-escalation patients. The dose-escalation cohort was about 83% male with a mean age of roughly 62 years, ranging from roughly 20 to 85. Partial responses were achieved by three dose-escalation patients, of whom one had hepatocellular carcinoma and two had cutaneous melanoma. What the research found in general, with its limitations: Antigen specificity was not determined for the clonally expanded peripheral T cells. Clonal expansion of both CD4+ and CD8+ blood T cells was observed from baseline to week 6 at doses 0.1 to 3.0 mg/kg. Partial responders in the 0.1-3.0 mg/kg groups had among the lowest normalized peripheral clonal expansion, especially among CD8+ T cells. After ivuxolimab, expanded clones were on average more numerous among CD8+ T cells than among CD4+ T cells. Low levels of normalized T-cell clonal expansion were also shown by some nonresponding patients.

The trial excluded patients who had a history of autoimmune disease or who were on systemic immunosuppression. Peripheral blood for TCR sequencing was collected from all dose cohorts at baseline, on cycle 4 day 1, and on cycle 7 day 1. Samples came from an open-label, multicenter, first-in-human phase I dose-escalation trial of ivuxolimab. Adults with locally advanced or metastatic melanoma, renal cell, hepatocellular, or head and neck squamous cell carcinoma were enrolled in the trial. CD4+ and CD8+ T cells were sorted separately from peripheral blood before TCR sequencing. From the cysteine up to the phenylalanine, the CDR3 has a length of 14 residues. Only the CDR3 DNA is retained, 42 bases long and in frame from the first base. V lost 0 bases and J lost 8 bases, and the count of bases not matched to a germline gene is 6. CDR1 SGHRS and CDR2 YFSETQ are derived from the germline V gene. Comments on this clone: Its antigen is still unknown. Base qualities are not recorded, but no much larger clone differs from it by a single base.

Genomic DNA was extracted from sorted cells for sequencing of the TCRbeta CDR3 region. The immunoSEQ Assay was used to sequence the TCRbeta CDR3 regions. As stored in TCRdb, this immuneACCESS dataset retains in-frame rearrangements with V and J assigned. A fraction of the clones does not appear; measured against another copy, unresolved V genes explain less than half of the discrepancy, and the remainder lacks a known reason. This sample gives 35,000 to 40,000 clones in total; 82% of them show up just once. Of the sample, roughly 8% is held by the ten largest clones. The receptor was derived from an adult with an advanced solid tumor such as melanoma, head and neck, liver or kidney cancer. Sequences were derived from CD4+ or CD8+ T cells sorted from blood, sampled in a trial of the OX40 agonist ivuxolimab. Rearrangement joined TRBV5-1 to TRBJ1-2, with 8 bases in between that match TRBD1. DNA sequence: TGCGCCAGCAGCTTGGGGGGACAGGATCGCGGCTACACCTTC. Translated, it reads CASSLGGQDRGYTF.